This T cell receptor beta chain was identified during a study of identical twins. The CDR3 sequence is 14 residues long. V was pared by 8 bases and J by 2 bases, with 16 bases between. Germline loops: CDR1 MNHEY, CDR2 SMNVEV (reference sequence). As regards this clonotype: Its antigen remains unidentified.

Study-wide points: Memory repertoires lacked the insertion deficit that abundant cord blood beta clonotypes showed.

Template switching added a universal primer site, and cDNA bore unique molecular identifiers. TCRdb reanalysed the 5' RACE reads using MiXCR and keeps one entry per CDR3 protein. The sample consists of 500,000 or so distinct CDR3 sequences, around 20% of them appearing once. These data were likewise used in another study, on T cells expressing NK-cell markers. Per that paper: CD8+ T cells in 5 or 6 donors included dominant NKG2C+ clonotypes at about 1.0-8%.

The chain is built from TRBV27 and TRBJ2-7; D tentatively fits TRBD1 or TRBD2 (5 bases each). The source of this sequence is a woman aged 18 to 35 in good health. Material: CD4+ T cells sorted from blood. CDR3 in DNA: TGTGCCAGCGGAACGTTGGTGGGACCCTACGAGCAGTACTTC. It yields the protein CASGTLVGPYEQYF.